A selection of T cell receptor beta chains follows, all from one sample in a study of CD8+ T cells in alopecia areata. Only in-frame clones appear in the TCRdb table, and some are missing; sequencing was by immunoSEQ multiplex PCR. The table lists about 220,000 clones, about three fifths of them singletons. This specimen consisted of CD4+ T cells sorted from blood, obtained at week 4, from a patient treated with tofacitinib. The source is a human donor with alopecia areata. The CDR3 runs from the conserved cysteine through the conserved F or W. Each record gives: V gene, CDR3 protein.

v_call: TRBV4-3
cdr3_aa: CASSQEWDRSYEQYF

v_call: TRBV10-3
cdr3_aa: CAISSANSYEQYF

v_call: TRBV7-2
cdr3_aa: CASSFRHQETQYF

v_call: TRBV25-1
cdr3_aa: CASSGPGQGREQYF

v_call: TRBV27
cdr3_aa: CAAKVSLGTDTQYF

v_call: TRBV29-1
cdr3_aa: CSVARGQGSRVKDTQYF

v_call: TRBV9
cdr3_aa: CASSLRLAENTGELFF

v_call: TRBV23-1
cdr3_aa: CASSPRQGRCIYEQYF

v_call: TRBV5-1
cdr3_aa: CASTPAGTAYEQYF

v_call: TRBV5-1
cdr3_aa: CASSRSGTGAGSPLHF

v_call: TRBV4-3
cdr3_aa: CASSQEAGRNTGELFF

v_call: TRBV29-1
cdr3_aa: CSVGSGIDYGYTF

v_call: TRBV29-1
cdr3_aa: CSVGRGSASTDTQYF

v_call: TRBV25-1
cdr3_aa: CASSLGPAAQYF

v_call: TRBV4-3
cdr3_aa: CASSQEGGVAKNIQYF

v_call: TRBV29-1
cdr3_aa: CSVAEPSGQPQHF

v_call: TRBV6-6
cdr3_aa: CASRSQTHEQFF

v_call: TRBV7-8
cdr3_aa: CASRERISDYEQYF

v_call: TRBV29-1
cdr3_aa: CSVGTDQLYGYTF

v_call: TRBV7-2
cdr3_aa: CASSLPRQDNYEQYF

v_call: TRBV30
cdr3_aa: CAWSVAGAAYGYTF

v_call: TRBV5-1
cdr3_aa: CASSLDSRGGNAPLHF

v_call: TRBV5-1
cdr3_aa: CASSSTGSRDQPQHF

v_call: TRBV4-3
cdr3_aa: CASSQVLAGEQYF

v_call: TRBV9
cdr3_aa: CASSPNNMNTEAFF

v_call: TRBV27
cdr3_aa: CASRKEGHEKLFF

v_call: TRBV7-8
cdr3_aa: CASSHGHSYEQYF

v_call: TRBV4-3
cdr3_aa: CASSQDWGRAGQPQHF

v_call: TRBV2
cdr3_aa: CASRDRLYEQYF

v_call: TRBV2
cdr3_aa: CASTSEGFGYTF

v_call: TRBV30
cdr3_aa: CAWNRGSNQPQHF

v_call: TRBV29-1
cdr3_aa: CSGLAGPYNEQFF

v_call: TRBV2
cdr3_aa: CASSDMGLAGGSGANVLTF

v_call: TRBV6-5
cdr3_aa: CASSYSVGEKLFF

v_call: TRBV18
cdr3_aa: CASSPRTSSTDTQYF

v_call: TRBV7-2
cdr3_aa: CASSLGRQNYGYTF

v_call: TRBV15
cdr3_aa: CATSIGIIQPQHF

v_call: TRBV11-2
cdr3_aa: CASSLGSGMAEKLFF

v_call: TRBV30
cdr3_aa: CAWSVTGGNSPLHF

v_call: TRBV7-2
cdr3_aa: CASSLGGGRYF

v_call: TRBV29-1
cdr3_aa: CSVGTTDTQYF

v_call: TRBV4-1
cdr3_aa: CASSQEDRESAQYF

v_call: TRBV19
cdr3_aa: CASQGQYTGELFF

v_call: TRBV30
cdr3_aa: CAWREKFPSPLHF

v_call: TRBV2
cdr3_aa: CASTAPSTDTQYF

v_call: TRBV9
cdr3_aa: CATTSTGPQETQYF

v_call: TRBV7-2
cdr3_aa: CASSLDLTDQETQYF

v_call: TRBV6-6
cdr3_aa: CASSKDRAYGYTF

v_call: TRBV5-1
cdr3_aa: CASSLALAGPQVDTQYF

v_call: TRBV29-1
cdr3_aa: CSVGWREQFF

v_call: TRBV5-1
cdr3_aa: CASRTDSWETQYF

v_call: TRBV7-2
cdr3_aa: CASSLGYGEKLFF

v_call: TRBV6-1
cdr3_aa: CASRTYIYEQYF